These 27 T cell receptor beta chains were all obtained from the same sample, sequenced in a study of T-cell reconstitution after alpha-beta-depleted transplantation in children. A library of TCRbeta sequences, prepared with unique molecular identifiers, was generated. Via MiXCR, TCRdb re-called the PCR reads, giving one row per CDR3 protein. The sample holds approximately 510,000 distinct CDR3 sequences, around 17% seen once. The specimen was PBMCs from the stem cell graft donor, collected from the stem cell graft. The receptors shown here come from a human donor who donated a stem cell graft to a child with acute lymphoblastic leukemia.

The sample holds a few counts of this clonotype. In DNA form, the CDR3 reads TGTGCCACCAGTGATCTCGGGACTAGCGGGACAGAGACCCAGTACTTC. Protein sequence: CATSDLGTSGTETQYF. The chain combines TRBV24-1 with TRBJ2-5, with 13 bases that match TRBD2. The ends lost 3 bases at V and 4 bases at J; junction bases unmatched: 4. This CDR3 has 16 residues. From germline, CDR1 is KGHDR and CDR2 SFDVKD.

The chain carries TRBV12-3 or TRBV12-4 and TRBJ1-1, with D tentatively TRBD1 (6 bases). The CDR3 runs to 14 residues. Trimming stripped 2 bases from V and 6 bases from J, with 13 bases between. The DNA for the CDR3 is TGTGCCAGCAGTTTAAGGCAGGGGTGGGCTGAAGCTTTCTTT. Translated: CASSLRQGWAEAFF.

This clonotype was picked up a small number of times. J is TRBJ2-7 and V is TRBV5-1; D gene unclear. The V end lost 1 base, the J end lost 3 bases, and 11 bases lay between the germline ends. The CDR3 runs 14 residues. Germline V lookup: CDR1 SGHRS, CDR2 YFSETQ. The CDR3: CASSLIAGNYEQYF. The CDR3 bases are TGCGCCAGCAGCTTGATCGCTGGGAACTACGAGCAGTACTTC.

The chain carries TRBV25-1 and TRBJ2-5, with D perhaps TRBD1 (6 bases). Germline V gene sequence: CDR1 MGHDK, CDR2 SYGVNS. There are 12 residues in the CDR3. The V gene lost 2 bases and the J gene lost 9 bases, with 10 bases spanning the gap. The CDR3: CASSELKGAQYF. CDR3 bases: TGTGCCAGCAGTGAACTTAAGGGGGCCCAGTACTTC.

V gene TRBV11-2 combines with J gene TRBJ2-7, with 8 bases lining up with TRBD2. The ends lost 10 bases at V and 3 bases at J; junction bases unmatched: 5. This CDR3 has 12 residues. The germline V gene has CDR1 SGHAT and CDR2 FQNNGV. The CDR3 nucleotides read TGTGCCACCTCGGGACTAGGCTACGAGCAGTACTTC. Protein product: CATSGLGYEQYF.

V is TRBV3-1 and J is TRBJ2-5, with a possible D match to TRBD2 (6 bases). Germline-derived CDR1 and CDR2 are LGHDT and YNNKEL (reference sequence). The V end was cut by 4 bases, the J end by 3 bases, with 18 bases between. This CDR3 comprises 16 residues. The CDR3 sequence: CASSRTFSRREETQYF. CDR3 DNA: TGTGCCAGCAGCCGGACCTTCTCTAGGAGGGAAGAGACCCAGTACTTC.

This clonotype was found a few times. The chain recombines TRBV30 with TRBJ2-7; the D is unclear. This CDR3 has 11 residues. Germline lookup yields CDR1 GTSNPN and CDR2 SVGIG (reference sequence). Trimming left V 0 bases short and J 6 bases short, with 6 bases between. The CDR3 bases are TGTGCCTGGAGTGTAAGGTCCGAGCAGTACTTC. This encodes CAWSVRSEQYF.

The chain is built from TRBV7-3 and TRBJ1-2; D not certain. The V and J ends lost 5 bases and 4 bases respectively, with 11 bases between them. The CDR3 has 13 residues. CDR1 is SGHTA, CDR2 FQGTGA, per germline. CDR3 amino acids: CASSRAPGYGYTF. CDR3 bases: TGTGCCAGCAGCCGAGCCCCAGGCTATGGCTACACCTTC.

In this sample, this clonotype turned up a few times. The V gene is TRBV27, the J gene TRBJ2-5; D is unresolved. The CDR3 spans 14 residues. V dropped 3 bases and J dropped 6 bases, with 14 bases sitting between them. The germline V gene has CDR1 MNHEY and CDR2 SMNVEV (reference sequence). In DNA form, the CDR3 reads TGTGCCAGCAGTTTCCTAGGAGTCGAACAGACCCAGTACTTC. It specifies CASSFLGVEQTQYF.

In its sample, this clonotype was seen a few times. The chain joins TRBV7-9 to TRBJ2-1, with D possibly being TRBD1 (6 bases). This CDR3 has 15 amino acids. The germline V and J ends were trimmed by 0 bases and 8 bases, with 14 bases remaining between them. Per germline, CDR1 SEHNR and CDR2 FQNEAQ (reference sequence). The CDR3 region has the DNA TGTGCCAGCAGCTTAGCGCAGGGGACAAGGGATGAGCAGTTCTTC. It translates to CASSLAQGTRDEQFF.

This clonotype came up a few times. The chain carries TRBV20-1 and TRBJ2-4, with 8 nucleotides matching TRBD1. The trim removed 5 bases at V and 3 bases at J, leaving 3 bases unmatched. Germline loops: CDR1 DFQATT, CDR2 SNEGSKA (reference sequence). The CDR3 contains 13 residues. CDR3 sequence reads: CSADRGSKNIQYF. CDR3 DNA sequence: TGCAGTGCTGACAGGGGTAGCAAAAACATTCAGTACTTC.

The genes are TRBV14 and TRBJ1-2; TRBD1 might be the D (5 bases). The V and J ends lost 2 bases and 4 bases respectively, with 8 bases between them. Germline V gene sequence: CDR1 SGHDN, CDR2 FVKESK. CDR3 size: 13 residues. The CDR3 loop reads CASSQWGPYGYTF. CDR3 DNA: TGTGCCAGCAGCCAATGGGGACCCTATGGCTACACCTTC.

This chain uses TRBV18 with TRBJ2-7; the D gene is possibly TRBD1 (5 bases). Germline CDR1 reads KGHSH; CDR2 reads LQKENI. This CDR3 comprises 14 residues. The V end lost 3 bases, the J end lost 7 bases, and 16 bases lay between the germline ends. The CDR3 reads CASSPRELSREQYF. DNA of the CDR3: TGTGCCAGCTCACCCAGGGAATTAAGCCGTGAGCAGTACTTC.

This clonotype was observed at least ten times. This chain connects TRBV10-3 to TRBJ1-1, with D uncertain. The CDR3 has 14 amino acids. V was trimmed by 6 bases and J by 3 bases, leaving 14 bases between them. The V gene's germline CDR1 is ENHRY and CDR2 SYGVKD. CDR3 region: CAIRQGLGDTEAFF. In DNA form, the CDR3 reads TGTGCCATCAGGCAAGGACTTGGGGACACTGAAGCTTTCTTT.

The chain is built from TRBV5-1 and TRBJ1-2, with a tentative D call TRBD1 (5 bases). V shed 0 bases and J shed 8 bases, with 17 bases lying between them. From germline, CDR1 is SGHRS and CDR2 YFSETQ. CDR3 length: 15 residues. CDR3 coding DNA: TGCGCCAGCAGCTTGGTACCACAGGCCCCGGGAGGCTACACCTTC. Translation: CASSLVPQAPGGYTF.

The rearrangement uses TRBV9 and TRBJ2-5; possible D gene TRBD1, 6 bases. The CDR3 extends over 16 amino acids. The germline V gene encodes CDR1 SGDLS and CDR2 YYNGEE. V shed 1 base and J shed 4 bases, with 17 bases lying between them. CDR3 residues: CASSVRSGGAGETQYF. Here the CDR3 DNA reads TGTGCCAGCAGCGTAAGATCTGGGGGCGCTGGAGAGACCCAGTACTTC.

The chain uses TRBV4-1 and TRBJ2-7, with no clear D. V was shortened by 2 bases and J by 1 base, with 9 bases between the two germline ends. Germline CDR1 MGHRA, CDR2 YSYEKL. This CDR3 spans 14 amino acids. CDR3 sequence reads: CASSQTGWSYEQYF. CDR3 sequence (DNA): TGCGCCAGCAGCCAAACGGGCTGGTCCTACGAGCAGTACTTC.

This chain joins TRBV15 and TRBJ1-3; D unclear. Germline V lookup: CDR1 LNHNV, CDR2 YYDKDF (reference sequence). The CDR3 is 14 amino acids. The V end was cut by 3 bases, the J end by 6 bases, with 12 bases between. CDR3 protein: CATSRSIQENTIYF. The CDR3 coding sequence is TGTGCCACCAGCAGGTCAATTCAGGAAAACACCATATATTTT.

The chain uses TRBV20-1 and TRBJ2-7; 13 bases map to TRBD2. The length of the CDR3 is 13 residues. J gave up 7 bases and V 2 bases, and 2 bases lay outside the gene matches. CDR1 and CDR2 (germline): DFQATT, SNEGSKA (reference sequence). The CDR3 loop is CSARQGLAGEQYF. DNA of the CDR3: TGCAGTGCTAGACAGGGACTAGCGGGGGAGCAGTACTTC.

In this sample, this clonotype turned up a few times. This chain links TRBV28 with TRBJ2-7, with D perhaps TRBD1 (6 bases). V lost 3 bases and J lost 2, with 17 bases in between. Per germline, CDR1 MDHEN and CDR2 SYDVKM. The CDR3 spans 16 residues. The CDR3 loop reads CASSFQTQGRTYEQYF. CDR3 nucleotides: TGTGCCAGCAGTTTCCAAACTCAGGGGCGCACCTACGAGCAGTACTTC.

The chain joins TRBV5-1 to TRBJ2-5; D may be TRBD1 or TRBD2 (5 bases each). The CDR3 spans 16 residues. Looked up from germline, CDR1 is SGHRS and CDR2 is YFSETQ. Trimming pared 5 bases from V and 5 bases from J, leaving 22 bases between. CDR3 sequence reads: CASSSTPTFEGETQYF. Here the CDR3 DNA reads TGCGCCAGCAGTTCCACCCCGACATTCGAGGGGGAGACCCAGTACTTC.

This clonotype has a handful of counts. The chain is built from TRBV2 and TRBJ1-2; D call uncertain. Germline V gene data show CDR1 as SNHLY and CDR2 as FYNNEI. This CDR3 is built from 13 residues. Trimming shortened V by 11 bases and J by 3 bases, and 16 bases separated the two germline ends. The CDR3 protein is CAGSGFTDYGYTF. The CDR3 DNA reads as TGTGCCGGTTCGGGATTCACGGACTATGGCTACACCTTC. Full variable domain (outside the CDR3, taken from reference TRBV2 and TRBJ1-2): EPEVTQTPSHQVTQMGQEVILRCVPISNHLYFYWYRQILGQKVEFLVSFYNNEISEKSEIFDDQFSVERPDGSNFTLKIRSTKLEDSAMYFCAGSGFTDYGYTFGSGTRLTVV.

In its sample, this clonotype was seen a few times. V and J are TRBV12-3 or TRBV12-4 and TRBJ1-2; D is perhaps TRBD1 (5 bases). The V and J ends lost 7 bases and 3 bases respectively, with 12 bases between them. The CDR3 length is 13 residues. The CDR3 DNA follows: TGTGCCAGCACCCTCTCGGGGGACTATGGCTACACCTTC. Its protein product is CASTLSGDYGYTF.

There are a few counts of this clonotype. The chain is built from TRBV6-1 and TRBJ2-1; maybe TRBD2 (5 bases). Per the germline V gene, CDR1 is MNHNS and CDR2 is SASEGT. This CDR3 contains 18 residues. V lost 2 bases to trimming and J lost 0 bases, with 17 bases between them. This CDR3 is CASSENRISESSYNEQFF. DNA of the CDR3: TGTGCCAGCAGTGAAAATAGAATTAGCGAAAGCTCCTACAATGAGCAGTTCTTC.

The genes are TRBV10-3 and TRBJ1-1; the D is unclear. Germline lookup yields CDR1 ENHRY and CDR2 SYGVKD. V lost 4 bases and J lost 2, with 11 bases in between. CDR3 length: 14 residues. CDR3 residues: CAISATPDNTEAFF. The CDR3 coding sequence is TGTGCCATCAGTGCCACACCAGATAACACTGAAGCTTTCTTT.

This chain connects TRBV3-1 to TRBJ1-1, with TRBD1 matching over 7 bases. The CDR3 loop spans 13 amino acids. From germline, CDR1 is LGHDT and CDR2 YNNKEL (reference sequence). The trim removed 5 bases at V and 3 bases at J, leaving 3 bases unmatched. CDR3 DNA sequence: TGTGCCAGCAGCGTCCAGGGGGACACTGAAGCTTTCTTT. Amino acid sequence: CASSVQGDTEAFF.

This clonotype was seen ten or more times. V usage is TRBV5-1 and J usage is TRBJ1-5; 10 bases are a match to TRBD1. V lost 0 bases to trimming and J lost 4 bases; unmatched junction nucleotides: 1. The length of the CDR3 is 15 residues. Germline V gene data show CDR1 as SGHRS and CDR2 as YFSETQ. The CDR3 loop is CASSLEGQGNQPQHF. The DNA for the CDR3 is TGCGCCAGCAGCTTGGAGGGACAGGGGAATCAGCCCCAGCATTTT.